Listed below are T cell receptor beta chains from one sample, sequenced in a study of cytomegalovirus exposure and HLA in healthy donors. TCRdb's table, derived via immunoSEQ multiplex PCR, lists solely in-frame clones and lacks some. The specimen's table records tens of thousands of clones. Source material: PBMCs. These receptors were taken from a female donor in good health and CMV-seronegative. Both conserved end residues are part of each CDR3. A D gene is named only where the DNA matches it firmly.

V	J	D	DNA	CDR3
TRBV6-6	TRBJ2-1	TRBD2	TGTGCCAGCAAAAGCGGGGGGGCCCGGGAGCAGTTCTTC	CASKSGGAREQFF
TRBV9	TRBJ2-7	TRBD1	TGTGCCAGCTCAATAGGGACAGGGAAGTACGAGCAGTACTTC	CASSIGTGKYEQYF
TRBV7-2	TRBJ2-7	TRBD1	TGTGCCAGCAGCTTGGGACAGGTTGGGGGGGAGCAGTACTTC	CASSLGQVGGEQYF
TRBV5-4	TRBJ1-2	NA	TGTGCCAGCAGCTCACCAGGGGCTTATGGCTACACCTTC	CASSSPGAYGYTF
TRBV19	TRBJ1-1	TRBD1	TGTGCCAGTAGTATCTTAAGACCGGGACAGGGAGGTACTGAAGCTTTCTTT	CASSILRPGQGGTEAFF
TRBV2	TRBJ1-2	NA	TGTGCCAGCAGTTTGGAGAACTATGGCTACACCTTC	CASSLENYGYTF
TRBV4-3	TRBJ2-7	TRBD1	TGCGCCAGCAGCCAACTAGACAGGGGGCTCAACGAGCAGTACTTC	CASSQLDRGLNEQYF
TRBV13	TRBJ2-7	TRBD1	TGTGCCAGCAGCTTAGGAGTCGGGACAGTCCTCTACGAGCAGTACTTC	CASSLGVGTVLYEQYF
TRBV5-1	TRBJ2-7	TRBD1	TGCGCCAGCAGCCCAGGGACAGACGGGATCTACGAGCAGTACTTC	CASSPGTDGIYEQYF
TRBV6-5	TRBJ2-7	NA	TGTGCCAGCAGGGCATCCGGGACTCGAGCCTACGAGCAGTACTTC	CASRASGTRAYEQYF
TRBV18	TRBJ1-5	NA	TGTGCCAGCTCACCACCGGGGGCGGTGAATAGCAATCAGCCCCAGCATTTT	CASSPPGAVNSNQPQHF
TRBV19	TRBJ2-2	NA	TGTGCCAGTAGTATAGAGAGCGGCACCACCGGGGAGCTGTTTTTT	CASSIESGTTGELFF
TRBV7-7	TRBJ2-1	NA	TGTGCTAGCAGCTTACGGCAGGGGCCCTACAATGAGCAGTTCTTC	CASSLRQGPYNEQFF
TRBV6-1	TRBJ2-1	TRBD1	TGTGCCAGCAGTGAAGCTCCGGGACAGGGGGCAGAAGAGCAGTTCTTC	CASSEAPGQGAEEQFF
TRBV6-1	TRBJ1-4	NA	TGTGCCAGCAGTGAGGAGGCTTTTCTCGCCCGGGGTGAAAAACTGTTTTTT	CASSEEAFLARGEKLFF
TRBV14	TRBJ2-3	NA	TGTGCCAGCAGCGGTAGTCCCGATACGCAGTATTTT	CASSGSPDTQYF
TRBV6-1	TRBJ1-1	NA	TGTGCCAGCAGGACGACAGCGAACACTGAAGCTTTCTTT	CASRTTANTEAFF
TRBV10-3	TRBJ2-7	NA	TGTGCCATCAGTGTTGTGAGCGGCGCTCCTCACGAGCAGTACTTC	CAISVVSGAPHEQYF
TRBV28	TRBJ1-1	TRBD1	TGTGCCAGCAGACGACAGGGTGTTGAAGCTTTCTTT	CASRRQGVEAFF
TRBV5-5	TRBJ1-2	NA	TGTGCCAGCAGCTTGATCGCAGGAAACTATGGCTACACCTTC	CASSLIAGNYGYTF
TRBV6-5	TRBJ1-1	NA	TGTGCCAGCAGTCGGGCGGGGGTTCTCCCTGAAGCTTTCTTT	CASSRAGVLPEAFF
TRBV5-1	TRBJ1-2	NA	TGCGCCAGCAGCTCGGCCCCGTCGGGTGCTAACTATGGCTACACCTTC	CASSSAPSGANYGYTF
TRBV5-1	TRBJ2-2	TRBD1	TGCGCCAGCAGCTGGATTACAGGGGAACCCGGGGAGCTGTTTTTT	CASSWITGEPGELFF
TRBV30	TRBJ1-1	NA	TGTGCCTGGAGTAGGGACATGAACACTGAAGCTTTCTTT	CAWSRDMNTEAFF
TRBV18	TRBJ1-2	TRBD1	TGTGCCAGCTCACCACGGGGACAGGAAAACTATGGCTACACCTTC	CASSPRGQENYGYTF
TRBV7-6	TRBJ2-3	NA	TGTGCCAGCAGCTCGAGCACAGATACGCAGTATTTT	CASSSSTDTQYF
TRBV19	TRBJ2-1	NA	TGTGCCAGTAGTATAGATAGAGGCAATGAGCAGTTCTTC	CASSIDRGNEQFF
TRBV18	TRBJ2-7	NA	TGTGCCAGCTCACCCTCGGTTGGAGGGTTCTACGAGCAGTACTTC	CASSPSVGGFYEQYF
TRBV6-5	TRBJ2-3	NA	TGTGCCAGCAGTTTAACCGAGGGCCTGACAGATACGCAGTATTTT	CASSLTEGLTDTQYF
TRBV29-1	TRBJ1-1	NA	TGCAGCGTCGTCCCCGACGGGAAGGCTTTCTTT	CSVVPDGKAFF
TRBV6-5	TRBJ2-7	TRBD2	TGTGCCAGCAGTACCGCGCGGGGGGGAACCTACGAGCAGTACTTC	CASSTARGGTYEQYF
TRBV28	TRBJ1-2	TRBD1	TGTGCCAGCAGTTTGCCGGGACAGGGTAAAGGCTACACCTTC	CASSLPGQGKGYTF
TRBV18	TRBJ1-1	NA	TGTGCCAGCTCATCTGGGCGCGACACTGAAGCTTTCTTT	CASSSGRDTEAFF